This T cell receptor (beta chain) was documented in a study of T cell responses to AZD1222 COVID-19 vaccine. Study details: Second-dose intervals of approximately 4 or approximately 12 weeks were pooled.

Concerning this clone itself: Its antigen remains unidentified.

The CDR3 is 12 residues long. Germline V gene data show CDR1 as LGHDT and CDR2 as YNNKEL (reference sequence). The V end was cut by 5 bases, the J end by 4 bases, with 8 bases between. Assay used: immunoSEQ multiplex PCR; TCRdb lists only in-frame clones, some missing. The sample lists 150,000 to 200,000 clones, about 92% seen once, with 10% in the top ten. Study-wide findings and caveats: White British donors predominated, females outnumbered males, and clonal diversity was possibly underestimated. At baseline, seropositivity was found in only 5 to 7 AZD1222 recipients. Unmutated variant regions are reportedly the target of nearly half of TCRs that are spike-specific.

The chain recombines TRBV3-1 (or the pseudogene TRBV3-2) with TRBJ1-2, with a weak D call TRBD1 (6 bases). The source of this sequence is an adult in good health. The source material was peripheral blood, sampled on day 0 of AZD1222 vaccination. This CDR3 is CASSEQGYGYTF. The CDR3 region has the DNA TGTGCCAGCAGCGAACAGGGCTATGGCTACACCTTC.